What follows describes a single TCR beta chain. This clone was observed a handful of times. Its target antigen remains unknown. No much larger clonotype is one base removed from it; base qualities were not supplied. Participants in the prospective study were aged about 18 to 95 years, lived in 24 United States geographic areas, and enrolled through a virtual design. Cohort assignment in the prospective study relied on participant-reported clinical history from a screening survey and a study questionnaire. ImmuneRACE Cohort 3 recovered participants were defined by two consecutive negative NP/OP PCR tests, healthcare professional clearance, or symptom resolution. In the prospective study, whole blood, serum and a nasopharyngeal or oropharyngeal swab were collected from each participant by mobile phlebotomists. Over a roughly two-month period, participants in the prospective study had the option of providing additional blood draws and questionnaires. Before DNA extraction, prospective study blood samples were shipped either frozen or at room temperature.

The immunoSEQ Assay, a bias-controlled multiplex PCR, was used to amplify TCRbeta CDR3 regions from genomic DNA. The paper's processing steps were these. Nucleated cell counts per sample were estimated from amplification of reference gene primers within the assay. To quantify the absolute abundance of each unique TCRbeta CDR3 rearrangement, sequence reads were collapsed and filtered. For each sample, productive Simpson clonality was calculated by taking the square root of Simpson's diversity index across productive rearrangements. TCRdb retrieved this table from immuneACCESS and kept in-frame rearrangements only. Not all clones are present; in checked studies, unresolved V genes account for under half, and no reason is known for the remainder. That table supplies the V and J calls and clone size; D and trimming were determined from the DNA. For this sample the table gives 250,000 or so clones, of which about 87% were detected only once. Clones ranked in the top ten supply roughly 1.6% of the sample.

CDR1 and CDR2 are read off the germline V gene (reference sequence) as LNHDA and SQIVND. The CDR3 spans 13 residues, from the cysteine through the phenylalanine. CDR3 DNA only is kept here, 39 bases in frame from base 1. V gives up 4 bases and J gives up 5 bases, and the segment between their germline ends measures 11 bases. This entry comes from a study of blood T cell repertoires in COVID-19 (dated by TCRdb to about 2020). Turning to the overall study: The collaborator samples originated in the United States, Italy and Spain and spanned the acute and convalescent phases of COVID-19. The material from the prospective study consisted of cDNA or gDNA derived from T cells, B-cell-depleted T cells, or PBMCs. Subjects who had been exposed to COVID-19, were actively infected with it, or had recovered from it provided the deeply sampled blood TCRbeta repertoires that made up the dataset. A freely available public database, intended as a resource for researchers studying the immune response to SARS-CoV-2, is where the repertoires were released. Samples came from the ongoing ImmuneRACE study (first 160 participants) plus 1,254 subjects from 6 global collaborators. Sample metadata almost always included a de-identified subject ID, COVID-19 status, age in years and sex. Where available, HLA class I and class II types were taken from metadata supplied by the sample provider and were not determined by assay-based typing.

Summary of the overall study and its limitations: The quantity of clinical and demographic metadata differed by source and by participant and was supplied without curation.

Sequencing was performed on PBMCs or T cells enriched from blood (not recorded which). Here the chain combines TRBV19 and TRBJ1-1; a tentative D call is TRBD1 (6 bases match). The sequence was collected from a woman between 50 and 59 years old who had recovered from COVID-19. The CDR3 region: CASSNRVETEAFF. At the DNA level, the sequence is TGTGCCAGTAGTAACAGGGTTGAGACTGAAGCTTTCTTT.